This paragraph reports one T cell receptor beta chain. V was clipped by 3 bases and J by 3 bases, with 8 bases between them. Germline CDR1 reads SNHLY; CDR2 reads FYNNEI. The CDR3 covers 14 residues. In the authors' methods: Using reference gene primer amplification, nucleated cell counts were estimated. Profiled with immunoSEQ multiplex PCR; TCRdb holds only in-frame clones, not every one. V, J and clone size are those of that table, while D and trimming were read from the DNA. The data show more than 200,000 clones, with 70% to 90% seen just once and approximately 1.5% held by the top ten. The sample originates from a study of blood T cell repertoires in COVID-19. Participants were placed into cohorts based on the clinical history they reported. Recovery meant two consecutive negative NP/OP PCR tests, professional clearance, or resolved symptoms.

The sample taken for sequencing was PBMCs or T cells enriched from blood (not recorded which). The rearrangement links TRBV2 to TRBJ1-4; no reliable D call. The sequence was obtained from a woman aged 45-65 years who had recovered from COVID-19. CDR3 nucleotides: TGTGCCAGCAGTGACGGTCTACCTAATGAAAAACTGTTTTTT. Translating gives CASSDGLPNEKLFF.